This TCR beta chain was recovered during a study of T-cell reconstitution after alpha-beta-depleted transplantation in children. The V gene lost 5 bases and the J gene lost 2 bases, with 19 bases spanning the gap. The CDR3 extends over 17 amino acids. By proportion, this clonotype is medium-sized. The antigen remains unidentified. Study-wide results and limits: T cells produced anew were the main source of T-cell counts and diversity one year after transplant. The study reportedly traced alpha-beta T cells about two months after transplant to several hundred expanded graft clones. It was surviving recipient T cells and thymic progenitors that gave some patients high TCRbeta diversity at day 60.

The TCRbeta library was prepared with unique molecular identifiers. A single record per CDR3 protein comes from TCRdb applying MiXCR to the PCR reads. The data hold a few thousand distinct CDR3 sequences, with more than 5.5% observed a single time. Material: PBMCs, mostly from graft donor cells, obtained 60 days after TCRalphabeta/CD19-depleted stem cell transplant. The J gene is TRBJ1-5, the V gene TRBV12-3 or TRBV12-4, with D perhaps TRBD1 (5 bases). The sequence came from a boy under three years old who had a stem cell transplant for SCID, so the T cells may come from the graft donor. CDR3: CASSPPRESYRNQPQHF. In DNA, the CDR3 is TGTGCCAGCAGTCCACCCAGGGAGTCCTATCGCAATCAGCCCCAGCATTTT.